The clone carrying this T cell receptor (beta chain) was seen repeatedly, ten times or more. V gave up 5 bases and J gave up 8 bases, with 7 bases separating them. The CDR3 contains 11 residues. Germline V gene data show CDR1 as SGHVS and CDR2 as FNYEAQ. With iRepertoire HTBI primers and Arm-PCR of CDR3 regions, TCR beta libraries were built. MiXCR was run by TCRdb on the multiplex PCR reads, yielding one entry per CDR3 protein. The table records hundreds of thousands of distinct CDR3 sequences, 15% to 20% of them present only once. Documented time point: newly diagnosed GD, antithyroid drugs for less than 3 months. PBMC-derived RNA was used for the TCR library. The sample comes from a study of regulatory T cells in long-lasting Graves disease.

The source of this sequence is a female donor with Graves disease. Material: peripheral blood mononuclear cells (PBMCs), obtained at new diagnosis, from a patient treated with antithyroid drugs. The chain uses TRBV7-6 and TRBJ2-1; D uncertain. CDR3 region: CASSQGYEQFF. CDR3 nucleotides: TGTGCCAGCAGCCAAGGTTATGAGCAGTTCTTC.